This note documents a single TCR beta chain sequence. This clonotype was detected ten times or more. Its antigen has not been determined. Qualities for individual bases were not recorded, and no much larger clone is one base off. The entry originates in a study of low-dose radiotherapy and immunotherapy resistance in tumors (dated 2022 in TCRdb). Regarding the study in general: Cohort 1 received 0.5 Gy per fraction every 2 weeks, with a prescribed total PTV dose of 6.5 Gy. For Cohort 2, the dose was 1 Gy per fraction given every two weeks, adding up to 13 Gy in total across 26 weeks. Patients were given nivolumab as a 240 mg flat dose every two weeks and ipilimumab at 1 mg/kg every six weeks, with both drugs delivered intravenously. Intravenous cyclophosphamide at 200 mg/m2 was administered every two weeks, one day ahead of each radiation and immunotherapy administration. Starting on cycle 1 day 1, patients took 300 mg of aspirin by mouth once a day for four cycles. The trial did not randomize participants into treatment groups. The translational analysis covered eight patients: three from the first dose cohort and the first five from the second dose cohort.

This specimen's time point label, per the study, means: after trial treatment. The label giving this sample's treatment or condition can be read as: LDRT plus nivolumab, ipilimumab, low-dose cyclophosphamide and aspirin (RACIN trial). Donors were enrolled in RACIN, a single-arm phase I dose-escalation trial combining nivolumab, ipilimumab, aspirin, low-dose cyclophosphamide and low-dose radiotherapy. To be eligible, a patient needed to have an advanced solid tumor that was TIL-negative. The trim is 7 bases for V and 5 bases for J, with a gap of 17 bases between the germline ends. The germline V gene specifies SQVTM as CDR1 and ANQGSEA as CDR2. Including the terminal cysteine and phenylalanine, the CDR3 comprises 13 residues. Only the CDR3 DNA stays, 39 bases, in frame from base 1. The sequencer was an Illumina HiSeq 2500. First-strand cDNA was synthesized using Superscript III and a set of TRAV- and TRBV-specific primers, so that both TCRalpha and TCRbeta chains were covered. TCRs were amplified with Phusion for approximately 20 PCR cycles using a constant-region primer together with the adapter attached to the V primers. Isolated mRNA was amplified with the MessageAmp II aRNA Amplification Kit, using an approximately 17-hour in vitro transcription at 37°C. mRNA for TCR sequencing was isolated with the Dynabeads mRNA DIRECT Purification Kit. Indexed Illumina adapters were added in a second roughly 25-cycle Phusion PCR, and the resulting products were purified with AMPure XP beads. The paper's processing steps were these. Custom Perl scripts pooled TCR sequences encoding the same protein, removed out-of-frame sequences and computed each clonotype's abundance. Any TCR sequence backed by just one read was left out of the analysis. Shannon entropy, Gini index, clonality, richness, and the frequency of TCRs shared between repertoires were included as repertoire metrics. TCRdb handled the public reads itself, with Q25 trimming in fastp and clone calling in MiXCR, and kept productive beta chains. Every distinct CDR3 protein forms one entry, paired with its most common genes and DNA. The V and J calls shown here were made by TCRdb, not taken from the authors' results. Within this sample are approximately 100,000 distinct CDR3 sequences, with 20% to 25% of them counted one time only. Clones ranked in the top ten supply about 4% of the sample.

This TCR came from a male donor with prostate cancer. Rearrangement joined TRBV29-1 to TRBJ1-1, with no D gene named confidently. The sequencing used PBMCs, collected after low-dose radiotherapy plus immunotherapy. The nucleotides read TGCAGCGCCGCTGGCTTAATGAGAACTGAAGCTTTCTTT. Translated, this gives CSAAGLMRTEAFF.